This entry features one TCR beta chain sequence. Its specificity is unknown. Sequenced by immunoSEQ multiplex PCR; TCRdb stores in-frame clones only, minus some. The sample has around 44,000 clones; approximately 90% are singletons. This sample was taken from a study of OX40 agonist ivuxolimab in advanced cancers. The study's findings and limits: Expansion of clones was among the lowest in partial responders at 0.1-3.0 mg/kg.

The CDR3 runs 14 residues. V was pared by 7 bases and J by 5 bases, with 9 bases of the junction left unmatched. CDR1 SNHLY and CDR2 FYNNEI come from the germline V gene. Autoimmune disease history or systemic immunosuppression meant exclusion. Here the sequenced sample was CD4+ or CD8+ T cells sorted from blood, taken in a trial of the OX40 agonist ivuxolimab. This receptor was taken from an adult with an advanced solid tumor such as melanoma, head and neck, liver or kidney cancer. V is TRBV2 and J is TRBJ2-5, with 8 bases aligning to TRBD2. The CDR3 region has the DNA TGTGCCAGCAAACCGGGAGGGCCGGGTGAGACCCAGTACTTC. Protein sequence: CASKPGGPGETQYF. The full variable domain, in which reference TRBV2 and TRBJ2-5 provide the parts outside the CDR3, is EPEVTQTPSHQVTQMGQEVILRCVPISNHLYFYWYRQILGQKVEFLVSFYNNEISEKSEIFDDQFSVERPDGSNFTLKIRSTKLEDSAMYFCASKPGGPGETQYFGPGTRLLVL.